These T cell receptor beta chains were read from a single sample in a study of CXCR3-negative and CXCR3-positive naive CD8 T cells. For each CDR3 protein, TCRdb gives one entry from its re-call of the 5' RACE reads, without DNA. The ten top clones account for under 15%, within a sample of around 40,000 distinct CDR3 sequences. The sequencing input was memory CD8+ T cells from blood. The source of these receptors is a human donor in good health. Some clones in this sample may be carry-over from other donors' samples. The CDR3 runs from the conserved cysteine through the conserved F or W. Fields, in order: clone size, V gene, J gene, CDR3 protein. A clone size is listed for some rows: how often the clone was seen (once, few, many), or a class if it is expanded.

>-|TRBV20-1|TRBJ2-5
CSASDRGLRETQYF
>-|TRBV10-3|TRBJ1-2
CAIINQSAVGSNYGYTF
>-|TRBV6-4|TRBJ2-3
CASSEAGGGESGLSGTQYF
>-|TRBV20-1|TRBJ2-7
CSAPSRDGSIEQYF
>-|TRBV29-1|TRBJ2-2
CSARKGADTGELFF
>-|TRBV7-2|TRBJ1-3
CASSSWTGNTIYF
>-|TRBV11-1|TRBJ2-7
CASSLESTYEQYF
>-|TRBV7-2|TRBJ2-7
CASSLRGAGEQYF
>-|TRBV2|TRBJ2-1
CVLQGGNEQFF
>-|TRBV20-1|TRBJ1-2
CSARETGELTIRVDGYTF
>-|TRBV4-3|TRBJ2-3
CASSQGLAGAPDTQYF
>-|TRBV6-5|TRBJ2-1
CASSYSSRGLYNEQFF
>-|TRBV15|TRBJ2-7
CATSYDRGYDEQYF
>-|TRBV19|TRBJ2-1
CASSGIAGGYNEQFF
>medium-sized|TRBV9|TRBJ1-1
CASSVAGGGTEAFF
>-|TRBV28|TRBJ2-1
CASKTGSSYNEQFF
>-|TRBV12-3/TRBV12-4|TRBJ2-1
CATWDYSYNEQFF
>-|TRBV12-3/TRBV12-4|TRBJ2-1
CASSRDRDYYNEQFF
>-|TRBV28|TRBJ2-1
CASNLYNEQFF
>-|TRBV29-1|TRBJ1-1
CSVSQPGKNTEAFF
>-|TRBV7-9|TRBJ2-2
CAVPGETSHTGELFF
>-|TRBV6-5|TRBJ2-1
CASSSSGGASYNEQFF
>-|TRBV19|TRBJ1-5
CASFDGGLYQPQHF
>-|TRBV14|TRBJ2-5
CASSHAGTWFWGQYF
>-|TRBV5-4|TRBJ1-2
CASRGQGWDHGYTF
>-|TRBV9|TRBJ1-1
CASSVGTNTEAFF
>-|TRBV7-3|TRBJ2-1
CASSSDSYNEQFF
>-|TRBV20-1|TRBJ2-7
CSAAAGDRYEQYF
>-|TRBV5-5|TRBJ2-3
CASSLVRRGDTQYF
>-|TRBV29-1|TRBJ2-1
CSVESQGEQFF
>-|TRBV4-3|TRBJ1-2
CASSPALGSYGYTF
>-|TRBV7-2|TRBJ1-2
CASSSGSYGYTF
>-|TRBV12-3/TRBV12-4|TRBJ1-1
CAIRDRGDTEALF
>-|TRBV15|TRBJ2-7
CATSRGQNLEQYF
>-|TRBV12-3/TRBV12-4|TRBJ2-3
CASSLAASTDTQYF
>-|TRBV5-1|TRBJ2-2
CASSLVARTANTGELFF
>-|TRBV28|TRBJ2-7
CGIGGSRIKPYEQYF
>-|TRBV4-1|TRBJ2-2
CASSQDPGQYTGELFF
>-|TRBV28|TRBJ1-5
CASSFYGDQPQHF
>-|TRBV7-9|TRBJ1-5
CASSPGGQPQHF
>-|TRBV6-4|TRBJ2-3
CASSEAGSTDTQYF
>-|TRBV11-3|TRBJ2-5
CASSFRTEETQYF